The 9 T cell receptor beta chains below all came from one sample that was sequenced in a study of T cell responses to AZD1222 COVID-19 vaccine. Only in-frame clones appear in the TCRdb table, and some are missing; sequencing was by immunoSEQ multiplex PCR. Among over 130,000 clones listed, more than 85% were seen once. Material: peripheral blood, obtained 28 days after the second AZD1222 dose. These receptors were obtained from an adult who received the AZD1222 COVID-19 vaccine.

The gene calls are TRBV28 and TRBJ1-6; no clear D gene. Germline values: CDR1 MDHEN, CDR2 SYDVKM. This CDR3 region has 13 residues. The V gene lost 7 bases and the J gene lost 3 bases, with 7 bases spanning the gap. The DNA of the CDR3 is TGTGCCAGCACGGACCACTATAATTCACCCCTCCACTTT. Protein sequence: CASTDHYNSPLHF.

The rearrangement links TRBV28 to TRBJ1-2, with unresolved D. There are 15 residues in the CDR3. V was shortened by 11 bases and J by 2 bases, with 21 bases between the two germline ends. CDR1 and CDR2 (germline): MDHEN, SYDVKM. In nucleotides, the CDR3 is TGTGCCGCCCACCGGGTAGGGATCCGAAACTATGGCTACACCTTC. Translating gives CAAHRVGIRNYGYTF.

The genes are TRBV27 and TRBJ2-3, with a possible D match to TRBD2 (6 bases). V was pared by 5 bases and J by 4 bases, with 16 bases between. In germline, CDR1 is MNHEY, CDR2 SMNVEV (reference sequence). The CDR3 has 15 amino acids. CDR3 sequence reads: CASSDRGFLADTQYF. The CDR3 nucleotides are TGTGCCAGCAGTGACCGGGGGTTCCTAGCAGATACGCAGTATTTT.

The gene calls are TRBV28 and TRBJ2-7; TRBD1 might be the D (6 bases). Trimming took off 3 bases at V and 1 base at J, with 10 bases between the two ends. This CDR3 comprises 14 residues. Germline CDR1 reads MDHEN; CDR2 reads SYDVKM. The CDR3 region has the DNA TGTGCCAGCAGTTTCTCCACAGGGTCCTACGAGCAGTACTTC. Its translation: CASSFSTGSYEQYF.

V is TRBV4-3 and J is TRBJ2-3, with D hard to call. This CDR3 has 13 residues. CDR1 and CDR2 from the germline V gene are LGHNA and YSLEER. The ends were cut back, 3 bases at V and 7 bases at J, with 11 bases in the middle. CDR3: CASSHSVGNTQYF. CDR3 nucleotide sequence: TGCGCCAGCAGCCATTCGGTTGGCAATACGCAGTATTTT.

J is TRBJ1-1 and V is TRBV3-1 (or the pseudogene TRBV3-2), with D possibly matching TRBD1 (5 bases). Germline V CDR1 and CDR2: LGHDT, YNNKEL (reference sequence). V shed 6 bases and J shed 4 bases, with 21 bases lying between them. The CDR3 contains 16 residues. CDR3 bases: TGTGCCAGCAGGTACCGAAGACCAGGGTTTTGCACTGAAGCTTTCTTT. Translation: CASRYRRPGFCTEAFF.

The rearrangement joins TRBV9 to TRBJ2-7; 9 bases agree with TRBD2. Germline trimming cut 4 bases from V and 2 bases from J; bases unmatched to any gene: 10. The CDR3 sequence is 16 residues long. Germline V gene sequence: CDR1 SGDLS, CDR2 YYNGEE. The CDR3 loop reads CASSPQISGSAYEQYF. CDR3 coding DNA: TGTGCCAGCAGCCCTCAGATTAGCGGGAGTGCCTACGAGCAGTACTTC.

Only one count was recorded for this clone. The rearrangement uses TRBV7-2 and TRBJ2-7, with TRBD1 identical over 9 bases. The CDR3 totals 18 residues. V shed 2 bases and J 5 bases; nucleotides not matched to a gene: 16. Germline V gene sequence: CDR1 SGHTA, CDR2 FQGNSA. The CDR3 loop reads CASSLFSPVGQGIHEQYF. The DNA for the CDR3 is TGTGCCAGCAGCTTATTTAGCCCCGTTGGACAGGGGATACACGAGCAGTACTTC.

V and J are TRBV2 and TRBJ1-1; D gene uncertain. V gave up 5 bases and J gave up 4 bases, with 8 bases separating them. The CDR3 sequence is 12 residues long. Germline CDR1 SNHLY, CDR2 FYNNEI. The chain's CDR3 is CASSREPTEAFF. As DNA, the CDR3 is TGTGCCAGCAGTCGAGAGCCCACTGAAGCTTTCTTT. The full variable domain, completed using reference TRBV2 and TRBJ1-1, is EPEVTQTPSHQVTQMGQEVILRCVPISNHLYFYWYRQILGQKVEFLVSFYNNEISEKSEIFDDQFSVERPDGSNFTLKIRSTKLEDSAMYFCASSREPTEAFFGQGTRLTVV.